Detailed here is one TCR beta chain. Some clones are missing from TCRdb's copy, which holds only in-frame ones; the method was immunoSEQ multiplex PCR. The data hold about 250,000 clones, with 70% to 80% observed a single time. The data originate from a study of blood T cell repertoires in COVID-19. CDR1 MNHEY and CDR2 SVGEGT come from the germline V gene. V was pared by 2 bases and J by 5 bases, with 9 bases between. This CDR3 spans 14 amino acids. The sequence derives from a woman aged 80 or over with acute or convalescent COVID-19. This rearrangement joins TRBV6-2 or TRBV6-3 to TRBJ1-4; D gene unclear. The sample comprised peripheral blood. The chain's CDR3 is CASSYAGINEKLFF. CDR3 bases: TGTGCCAGCAGTTACGCGGGGATAAATGAAAAACTGTTTTTT.